Below are 25 T cell receptor beta chains sequenced from a single sample in a study. Sequencing used immunoSEQ multiplex PCR; TCRdb keeps in-frame clones, though not all of them. The sample records under 90,000 clones, just over 90% being singletons. Sequenced: PBMCs. These receptors came from a middle-aged man with rheumatoid arthritis.

This chain connects TRBV6-2 or TRBV6-3 to TRBJ1-1; D gene ambiguous. This CDR3 comprises 11 residues. CDR1 and CDR2 (germline): MNHEY, SVGEGT. V was pared by 6 bases and J by 4 bases, with 6 bases between. The CDR3 reads CASSDPTEAFF. CDR3 nucleotides: TGTGCCAGCAGCGATCCCACTGAAGCTTTCTTT.

The CDR3 spells CASSVGSENYEQYF. In DNA, the CDR3 is TGTGCCAGCAGCGTAGGAAGCGAGAACTACGAGCAGTACTTC. The rearrangement uses TRBV9 and TRBJ2-7, with unresolved D. Germline CDR1 SGDLS, CDR2 YYNGEE. The V and J ends lost 0 bases and 3 bases respectively, with 10 bases between them. This CDR3 spans 14 amino acids.

This clone has a handful of counts. Germline is not matched at one junction end, which may reflect a read error. CDR3 sequence (DNA): TGTGCCAGCACTGAAAGGGGACAGGGGACATCAGCCCAGCATTTT. Protein sequence: CASTERGQGTSAQHF. The V call is TRBV2, the J call TRBJ1-5; 10 bases line up with TRBD1. Germline CDR1 SNHLY, CDR2 FYNNEI. The CDR3 runs to 15 residues.

The rearrangement joins TRBV7-9 to TRBJ1-6; tentative D call: TRBD1 (5 bases). The germline V gene encodes CDR1 SEHNR and CDR2 FQNEAQ (reference sequence). This CDR3 contains 15 residues. V shed 5 bases and J shed 8 bases, with 16 bases lying between them. The CDR3 DNA follows: TGTGCCAGCAGCCTAGGGACGGCGGGGGATTCACCCCTCCACTTT. The encoded protein is CASSLGTAGDSPLHF.

This chain links TRBV7-9 with TRBJ2-6; the match to TRBD1 covers 7 bases. There are 17 residues in the CDR3. Germline V gene lookup returns CDR1 SEHNR and CDR2 FQNEAQ (reference sequence). V lost 2 bases and J lost 0; bases outside the gene matches: 4. The CDR3: CASSLRGLTSGANVLTF. As DNA, the CDR3 is TGTGCCAGCAGCTTAAGGGGGCTCACCTCTGGGGCCAACGTCCTGACTTTC.

This sequence joins TRBV14 and TRBJ2-1; no clear D. Germline CDR1 is SGHDN and CDR2 is FVKESK. The CDR3 is made up of 16 amino acids. The V gene lost 0 bases and the J gene lost 8 bases, with 17 bases spanning the gap. Here the CDR3 DNA reads TGTGCCAGCAGCCAAGATATGATCCCCCGGCCGGATGAGCAGTTCTTC. Encoded protein: CASSQDMIPRPDEQFF.

To note about this clone: Other DNA sequences in the sample encode the same CDR3. CDR3 residues: CASSLGTANYGYTF. The CDR3 DNA sequence: TGTGCCAGCAGCTTGGGGACAGCTAACTATGGCTACACCTTC. V gene TRBV5-4 combines with J gene TRBJ1-2; perhaps TRBD1 as D (6 bases). The CDR3 is made up of 14 amino acids. Germline V lookup: CDR1 SGHNT, CDR2 YYREEE (reference sequence). Trimming removed 0 bases from V and 0 bases from J, with 6 bases in between.

The chain carries TRBV27 and TRBJ2-5; 9 bases map to TRBD2. With V trimmed by 0 bases and J by 4 bases, 0 bases remained unmatched. The CDR3 loop spans 14 amino acids. The germline CDR1 and CDR2 sequences are MNHEY and SMNVEV (reference sequence). CDR3 region: CASSLSTSGETQYF. Here the CDR3 DNA reads TGTGCCAGCAGTTTATCGACTAGCGGAGAGACCCAGTACTTC.

The chain has TRBV9 and TRBJ1-6; D ambiguous. CDR1 is SGDLS, CDR2 YYNGEE, per germline. Trimming removed 0 bases at V and 5 bases at J, with 0 bases between. This CDR3 is 12 amino acids long. CDR3 nucleotides: TGTGCCAGCAGCGTAGATAATTCACCCCTCCACTTT. It translates to CASSVDNSPLHF.

This clone is a singleton in its sample. The chain has TRBV7-2 and TRBJ2-7, with D uncertain. The germline CDR1 and CDR2 sequences are SGHTA and FQGNSA. Trimming shortened V by 5 bases and J by 2 bases, and 13 bases separated the two germline ends. The CDR3 is made up of 14 amino acids. CDR3 in amino acids: CASSRRVLPYEQYF. DNA of the CDR3: TGTGCCAGCAGCCGCCGGGTTCTACCCTACGAGCAGTACTTC.

This rearrangement joins TRBV18 to TRBJ2-5; 13 bases match TRBD2. Per germline, CDR1 KGHSH and CDR2 LQKENI. The CDR3 is 16 residues long. Trimming took 3 bases from V and 0 from J; bases not matched to a gene: 1. CDR3 nucleotide sequence: TGTGCCAGCTCACCGGGACTAGCGGGGAACCAAGAGACCCAGTACTTC. Amino acids: CASSPGLAGNQETQYF.

This sequence joins TRBV19 and TRBJ1-1; 9 positions match TRBD1. Germline loops: CDR1 LNHDA, CDR2 SQIVND (reference sequence). This CDR3 is built from 14 residues. Losses at the gene ends were 4 bases for V and 3 bases for J; bases not matched to a gene: 3. The DNA for the CDR3 is TGTGCCAGTAGTACTCGACAGGGGGACACTGAAGCTTTCTTT. Its protein is CASSTRQGDTEAFF. Full variable domain (outside the CDR3, taken from reference TRBV19 and TRBJ1-1): DGGITQSPKYLFRKEGQNVTLSCEQNLNHDAMYWYRQDPGQGLRLIYYSQIVNDFQKGDIAEGYSVSREKKESFPLTVTSAQKNPTAFYLCASSTRQGDTEAFFGQGTRLTVV.

The chain combines TRBV5-6 with TRBJ2-3; 7 bases are a match to TRBD1. The trim removed 4 bases at V and 0 bases at J, leaving 5 bases unmatched. CDR3 length: 15 residues. Looked up from germline, CDR1 is SGHDT and CDR2 is YYEEEE. For the CDR3, the DNA is TGTGCCAGCAGCCTCACGACAGGGAGCACAGATACGCAGTATTTT. Amino acid sequence: CASSLTTGSTDTQYF.

V usage is TRBV28 and J usage is TRBJ2-7; 8 nucleotides agree with TRBD1. Germline CDR1 reads MDHEN; CDR2 reads SYDVKM. CDR3 length: 14 amino acids. The junction had 4 bases not matched to a gene; V was cut back by 6 bases and J by 0 bases. The CDR3 nucleotides are TGTGCCAGCAGGAGGACAGGGTACTCCTACGAGCAGTACTTC. Protein: CASRRTGYSYEQYF. Combining the CDR3 with reference TRBV28 and TRBJ2-7 gives the whole variable domain DVKVTQSSRYLVKRTGEKVFLECVQDMDHENMFWYRQDPGLGLRLIYFSYDVKMKEKGDIPEGYSVSREKKERFSLILESASTNQTSMYLCASRRTGYSYEQYFGPGTRLTVT.

In its sample, this clone was seen once. This chain joins TRBV11-2 and TRBJ2-3; the D is unclear. V gave up 4 bases and J gave up 4 bases, with 12 bases separating them. Looked up from germline, CDR1 is SGHAT and CDR2 is FQNNGV. The length of the CDR3 is 14 residues. CDR3 region: CASSWREVADTQYF. As DNA, the CDR3 is TGTGCCAGCAGCTGGAGAGAAGTGGCAGATACGCAGTATTTT.

V is TRBV11-3 and J is TRBJ2-7, with D hard to call. The CDR3 has 11 residues. Between the trimmed V and J ends, which lost 5 bases and 4 bases, there was a span of 6 bases. Germline V lookup: CDR1 SGHNT, CDR2 YENEEA. Written as DNA, the CDR3 is TGTGCCAGCAGCCCCAAATACGAGCAGTACTTC. This codes for CASSPKYEQYF.

This sequence joins TRBV6-2 or TRBV6-3 and TRBJ2-5, with 7 bases lining up with TRBD2. J gave up 5 bases and V 2 bases, and 5 bases lay outside the gene matches. The CDR3 length is 14 residues. Germline loops: CDR1 MNHEY, CDR2 SVGEGT. In nucleotides, the CDR3 is TGTGCCAGCAGTTACGCGACTAGCACGGAGACCCAGTACTTC. Protein: CASSYATSTETQYF.

The chain uses TRBV28 and TRBJ2-3, with 11 bases lining up with TRBD2. V shed 6 bases and J 2 bases; nucleotides not matched to a gene: 4. The CDR3 consists of 15 residues. CDR1 is MDHEN, CDR2 SYDVKM, per germline. CDR3 amino acids: CASSPTSGATDTQYF. DNA for the CDR3: TGTGCCAGCAGCCCGACTAGCGGGGCCACAGATACGCAGTATTTT. The full variable domain, completed using reference TRBV28 and TRBJ2-3, is DVKVTQSSRYLVKRTGEKVFLECVQDMDHENMFWYRQDPGLGLRLIYFSYDVKMKEKGDIPEGYSVSREKKERFSLILESASTNQTSMYLCASSPTSGATDTQYFGPGTRLTVL.

The gene calls are TRBV6-2 or TRBV6-3 and TRBJ2-1; 8 positions agree with TRBD1. CDR1 and CDR2 from the germline V gene are MNHEY and SVGEGT. V lost 0 bases, J lost 2 bases, and 9 bases stayed unmatched. The CDR3 is 18 residues long. The CDR3 spells CASSYSLGAGGPYNEQFF. In DNA form, the CDR3 reads TGTGCCAGCAGTTACTCGTTGGGGGCAGGGGGCCCCTACAATGAGCAGTTCTTC.

V gene TRBV27 combines with J gene TRBJ1-2; 8 bases are shared with TRBD1. Germline V gene sequence: CDR1 MNHEY, CDR2 SMNVEV (reference sequence). V lost 6 bases, J lost 1 base, and 10 bases stayed unmatched. The CDR3 is 16 amino acids. Here the CDR3 reads CASSPRQGPDNYGYTF. The CDR3 DNA reads TGTGCCAGCAGCCCCCGACAGGGGCCCGATAACTATGGCTACACCTTC.

V and J are TRBV27 and TRBJ2-1; D ambiguous. Germline CDR1 is MNHEY and CDR2 is SMNVEV (reference sequence). With 6 bases removed from V and 9 bases from J, the gap between germline ends came to 12 bases. The CDR3 contains 12 residues. The CDR3 DNA follows: TGTGCCAGCAGGGTAGGTGGTGGTGAGCAGTTCTTC. Its translation is CASRVGGGEQFF.

The CDR3 reads CASSPLGSYEQYF. The CDR3 DNA reads TGTGCCAGCAGCCCCCTCGGCTCCTACGAGCAGTACTTC. The rearrangement joins TRBV7-3 to TRBJ2-7; D is ambiguous. This CDR3 is built from 13 residues. CDR1 is SGHTA, CDR2 FQGTGA, per germline. V was trimmed by 5 bases and J by 0 bases, leaving 8 bases between them.

V usage is TRBV20-1 and J usage is TRBJ2-1; D is ambiguous. This CDR3 region has 11 residues. With 3 bases removed from V and 9 bases from J, the gap between germline ends came to 9 bases. Germline V gene data show CDR1 as DFQATT and CDR2 as SNEGSKA (reference sequence). The CDR3 reads CSARRYGEQFF. For the CDR3, the DNA is TGCAGTGCTAGGAGATATGGTGAGCAGTTCTTC.

The chain carries TRBV11-1 and TRBJ2-3, with 8 positions matching TRBD1. The CDR3 consists of 14 residues. Trimming removed 5 bases from V and 7 bases from J; junction bases left unmatched: 8. Germline V gene lookup returns CDR1 SGHAT and CDR2 FQDESV (reference sequence). The CDR3 DNA reads TGTGCCAGCAGCGCCGACAGGGGTGGAAATACGCAGTATTTT. As protein: CASSADRGGNTQYF.

J is TRBJ2-3 and V is TRBV7-9; perhaps TRBD2 as D (5 bases). Per the germline V gene, CDR1 is SEHNR and CDR2 is FQNEAQ (reference sequence). The CDR3 consists of 16 residues. Trimming removed 1 base from V and 0 bases from J, with 11 bases in between. CDR3 in amino acids: CASSLGIAPSTDTQYF. CDR3 in DNA: TGTGCCAGCAGCTTAGGGATAGCGCCAAGCACAGATACGCAGTATTTT.